Listed here is a single TCR beta chain. The target antigen is unknown. Clones were read by immunoSEQ multiplex PCR, and TCRdb kept only the in-frame ones, dropping some. This table has approximately 85,000 clones, less than 95% appearing once. This specimen comes from a study of graft-versus-host responses after intestinal transplantation. About the study: Induction using anti-thymocyte globulin, followed by tacrolimus and steroids for 3 to 4 years, was given to all recipients. Study results and caveats: GvH clones surfaced in recipient marrow, some emerging earlier in ileum or blood. In patients with graft-donor T cell macrochimerism, allograft graft-versus-host to host-versus-graft clonal ratios were high. Circulating GvH clones peaking coincided with falling HvG clones soon after transplant.

V was shortened by 1 base and J by 3 bases, with 12 bases between the two germline ends. CDR1 is MGHRA and CDR2 is YSYEKL in the germline V gene. This CDR3 has 16 amino acids. V and J are TRBV4-1 and TRBJ2-2, with D possibly being TRBD1 (6 bases). This TCR was recovered from a human donor who was the organ donor for an intestinal transplant. The sample here was unstimulated CD8+ T cells sorted from spleen or lymph node cells, taken before transplant. CDR3 bases: TGCGCCAGCAGCCAAGTTGGCAGGGGAGACACCGGGGAGCTGTTTTTT. It encodes CASSQVGRGDTGELFF.